What follows is one T cell receptor beta chain and its context. Germline lookup yields CDR1 ENHRY and CDR2 SYGVKD. The CDR3 runs to 15 residues. Trimming removed 1 base from V and 1 base from J, with 8 bases in between. This sample is part of a study of blood T cell repertoires in COVID-19. Profiled with immunoSEQ multiplex PCR; TCRdb holds only in-frame clones, not every one. The data contain 150,000 to 200,000 clones, approximately 87% of them singletons. The chain combines TRBV10-3 with TRBJ1-3; no reliable D call. This receptor was identified in a woman aged 18-29 years who had recovered from COVID-19. Sample: peripheral blood. The CDR3 here is CAISEFANSGNTIYF. The CDR3 bases are TGTGCCATCAGTGAGTTCGCGAATTCTGGAAACACCATATATTTT.